The 9 T cell receptor beta chains below all came from one sample that was sequenced in a study of blood T cell repertoires in COVID-19. TCRdb's copy holds only in-frame clones and misses some; the assay was immunoSEQ multiplex PCR. Here the sample spans 150,000 to 200,000 clones, 80% to 90% being singletons. The sequenced sample consisted of peripheral blood. All receptors come from a human donor with active or convalescent COVID-19. The donor label of this sample is uncertain.

This chain joins TRBV7-9 and TRBJ2-1; TRBD2 agrees at 10 bases. The CDR3 spans 16 residues. V shed 5 bases and J 0 bases; nucleotides not matched to a gene: 4. The germline V gene encodes CDR1 SEHNR and CDR2 FQNEAQ (reference sequence). In DNA, the CDR3 is TGTGCCAGCAGCGCTGCTAGCGGGAGCTCCTACAATGAGCAGTTCTTC. It codes for CASSAASGSSYNEQFF.

CDR3 sequence reads: CASRSSDSGYEQYF. For the CDR3, the DNA is TGTGCCAGTAGGTCTTCGGACAGCGGCTACGAGCAGTACTTC. This chain uses TRBV19 with TRBJ2-7; a weak D match, TRBD1 (6 bases). The V gene's germline CDR1 is LNHDA and CDR2 SQIVND (reference sequence). Between the trimmed V and J ends, which lost 6 bases and 3 bases, there was a span of 15 bases. The CDR3 loop spans 14 amino acids.

The rearrangement uses TRBV7-8 and TRBJ2-7; TRBD2 agrees at 7 bases. Germline CDR1 SGHVS, CDR2 FQNEAQ. Trimming cost V 6 bases and J 0 bases; bases outside gene matches: 5. The CDR3 length is 14 residues. In DNA, the CDR3 is TGTGCCAGCAGACCAGAGCGGGACTCCTACGAGCAGTACTTC. The encoded protein is CASRPERDSYEQYF.

V is TRBV3-1 (or the pseudogene TRBV3-2) and J is TRBJ2-5, with a weak D call TRBD1 (6 bases). The V end lost 1 base, the J end lost 3 bases, and 12 bases lay between the germline ends. CDR1 is LGHDT and CDR2 is YNNKEL in the germline V gene (reference sequence). The CDR3 spans 15 residues. CDR3 region: CASSQVSDRKETQYF. The CDR3 DNA reads as TGTGCCAGCAGCCAAGTCTCTGACAGGAAAGAGACCCAGTACTTC.

A single count supports this clone. V gene TRBV27 combines with J gene TRBJ1-4, with TRBD1 identical over 8 bases. Germline CDR1 is MNHEY and CDR2 is SMNVEV (reference sequence). CDR3 length: 14 residues. The trim removed 5 bases at V and 6 bases at J, leaving 5 bases unmatched. This CDR3 reads CASSPTTGDEKLFF. CDR3 in DNA: TGTGCCAGCAGTCCGACGACAGGGGATGAAAAACTGTTTTTT.

The chain combines TRBV5-6 with TRBJ1-2; possibly TRBD1 for D (5 bases). The CDR3 covers 15 residues. Germline assignment: CDR1 SGHDT and CDR2 YYEEEE. Trimming left V 0 bases short and J 4 bases short, with 13 bases between. The CDR3 protein is CASSLVAGFGYGYTF. CDR3 nucleotide sequence: TGTGCCAGCAGCTTGGTCGCAGGGTTCGGCTATGGCTACACCTTC.

This clone was counted once. The chain has TRBV25-1 and TRBJ2-7; no clear D. The CDR3 covers 13 residues. V was trimmed by 3 bases and J by 1 base, leaving 7 bases between them. Germline values: CDR1 MGHDK, CDR2 SYGVNS. The CDR3 region is CASSDHTSYEQYF. The CDR3 coding sequence is TGTGCCAGCAGTGATCATACATCCTACGAGCAGTACTTC.

This chain links TRBV19 with TRBJ1-2; 12 bases align to TRBD1. This CDR3 contains 16 residues. CDR1 is LNHDA, CDR2 SQIVND, per germline (reference sequence). V shed 3 bases and J 3 bases; nucleotides not matched to a gene: 5. The CDR3 nucleotides are TGTGCCAGTAGTATTCTCGGGACAGGGGGCGACTATGGCTACACCTTC. Translating it yields CASSILGTGGDYGYTF.

This chain links TRBV28 with TRBJ1-1; weak D call: TRBD1 (6 bases). The ends were cut back, 5 bases at V and 5 bases at J, with 15 bases in the middle. The CDR3 consists of 14 residues. The V gene's germline CDR1 is MDHEN and CDR2 SYDVKM. The CDR3 loop reads CASSPQGLQTEAFF. CDR3 DNA sequence: TGTGCCAGCAGTCCTCAGGGGTTACAAACTGAAGCTTTCTTT.